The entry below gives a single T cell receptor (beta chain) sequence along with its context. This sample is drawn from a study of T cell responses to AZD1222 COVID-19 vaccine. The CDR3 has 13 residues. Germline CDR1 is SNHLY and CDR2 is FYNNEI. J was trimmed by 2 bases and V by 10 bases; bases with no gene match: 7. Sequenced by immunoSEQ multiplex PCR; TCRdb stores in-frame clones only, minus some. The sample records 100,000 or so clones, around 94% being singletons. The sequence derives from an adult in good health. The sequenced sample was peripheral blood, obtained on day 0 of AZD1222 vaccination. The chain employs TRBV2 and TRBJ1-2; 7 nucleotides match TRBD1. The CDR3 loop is CATSRQGNYGYTF. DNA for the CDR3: TGTGCCACATCACGACAGGGAAACTATGGCTACACCTTC.